The present T cell receptor (beta chain) was sequenced within a study of cytomegalovirus exposure and HLA in healthy donors. Across the study: Earlier work reported approximately 110 million unique TCR beta sequences from 150 million to 200 million T cells.

Donors had nominal health at sampling but likely had unrecorded immune exposures. The study's findings and limits: Generally TCR sequences proved uncommon, though certain public TCRs appeared in numerous donors.

A word on this clone: The antigen is undetermined.

From germline, CDR1 is GTSNPN and CDR2 SVGIG (reference sequence). The CDR3 extends over 15 amino acids. V dropped 2 bases and J dropped 4; count of bases not matched to a gene: 4. The PCR was carried out with 60 Vbeta primers and 13 Jbeta primers. TCRdb keeps only in-frame clones here, not all; method: immunoSEQ multiplex PCR. This listing includes around 140,000 clones. This sequence joins TRBV30 and TRBJ2-1, with 11 positions matching TRBD1. The sequence was collected from a male donor in good health and CMV-seronegative. Sample: PBMCs. The CDR3 DNA is TGTGCCTGGAGTACCGGGACAGGGGGTTACAATGAGCAGTTCTTC. Translation: CAWSTGTGGYNEQFF.